The clone carrying this TCR beta chain was found once. RNA was extracted and reverse transcribed into cDNA as the sequencing template. Clones were read by immunoSEQ multiplex PCR, and TCRdb kept only the in-frame ones, dropping some. There are 140,000 to 150,000 clones in the sample; more than 40% occur only once, and approximately 6.8% lies in the top ten. The germline V gene has CDR1 SNHLY and CDR2 FYNNEI. The V end lost 4 bases, the J end lost 1 base, and 7 bases lay between the germline ends. The CDR3 is 13 amino acids. These data belong to a study of CD8+ T cells in alopecia areata. The sequencing input was CD4+ T cells sorted from blood. This receptor was obtained from a human donor with alopecia areata. The chain combines TRBV2 with TRBJ1-1, with D uncertain. The DNA of the CDR3 is TGTGCCAGCAGTGGGGCTGCGAACACTGAAGCTTTCTTT. Translation gives CASSGAANTEAFF.